This TCR beta chain is drawn from a study of high-grade serous ovarian cancer treatment subgroups. Overall study: Each sample yielded on average approximately 7,700 unique TCR beta rearrangements from 12,000 to 15,000 reads. Regarding the study as a whole: TCR relatedness rose with neoantigen level and trended with mutation load. Same-patient tumor repertoires overlapped at roughly 0.1 to 0.79; different patients barely overlapped. Spatial context was lost because tumors were sequenced in bulk.

The tumor samples were collected prior to definitive surgery or chemotherapy. Only in-frame clones appear in the TCRdb table, and some are missing; sequencing was by immunoSEQ multiplex PCR. The sample has fewer than 600 clones, under 85% seen once. This CDR3 has 13 amino acids. CDR1 is MNHEY and CDR2 is SVGAGI in the germline V gene. Trimming cost V 6 bases and J 1 base, with 9 bases left between them. About this clone: Antigen unknown.

Sequenced material: tumor tissue. This receptor was taken from a human donor with high-grade serous ovarian cancer. V usage is TRBV6-5 and J usage is TRBJ1-1, with D hard to call. CDR3 in DNA: TGTGCCAGCAGAGGTCCGAGGAACACTGAAGCTTTCTTT. Protein sequence: CASRGPRNTEAFF.